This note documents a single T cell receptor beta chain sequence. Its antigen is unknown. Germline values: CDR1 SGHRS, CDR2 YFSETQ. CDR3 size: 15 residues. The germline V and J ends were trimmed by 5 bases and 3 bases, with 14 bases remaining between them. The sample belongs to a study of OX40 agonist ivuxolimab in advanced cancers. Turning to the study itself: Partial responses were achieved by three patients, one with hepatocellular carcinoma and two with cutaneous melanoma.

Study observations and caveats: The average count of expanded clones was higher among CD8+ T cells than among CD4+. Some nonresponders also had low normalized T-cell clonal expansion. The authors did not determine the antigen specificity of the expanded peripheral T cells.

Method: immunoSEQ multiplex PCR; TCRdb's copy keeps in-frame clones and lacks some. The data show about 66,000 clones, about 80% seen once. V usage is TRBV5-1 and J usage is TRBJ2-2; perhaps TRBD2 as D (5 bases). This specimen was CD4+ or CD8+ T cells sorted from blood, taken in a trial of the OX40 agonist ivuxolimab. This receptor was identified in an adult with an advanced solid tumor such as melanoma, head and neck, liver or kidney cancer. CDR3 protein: CASRALLGDTGELFF. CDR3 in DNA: TGCGCCAGCAGAGCCCTACTAGGCGACACCGGGGAGCTGTTTTTT.